These T cell receptor beta chains were read from a single sample in a study of cytomegalovirus exposure and HLA in healthy donors. The repertoire was sequenced with immunoSEQ multiplex PCR; TCRdb's copy has only in-frame clones and lacks some. Counted here are under 200,000 clones, 86% occurring once; the ten biggest clones make up 4.5% to 7%. The sequencing sample was made of PBMCs. The source is a woman under 40 in good health and CMV-seronegative. Both conserved end residues are part of each CDR3. Each record gives: clone size, J gene, V gene, D gene, CDR3 DNA, CDR3 protein. D genes are given only for firm matches. Part of the rows lack a size; the others show once, few, many or a class for expanded clones.

few TRBJ2-1 TRBV7-8 TRBD2 TGTGCCAGCAGCGTAGCGGGAGTCTCCTACAATGAGCAGTTCTTC CASSVAGVSYNEQFF
- TRBJ1-2 TRBV27 - TGTGCCAGCAGTCGCGGTCCGATAAACTATGGCTACACCTTC CASSRGPINYGYTF
- TRBJ1-1 TRBV6-6 - TGTGCCAGCAGTTACCACCGCCAAGACAGTGACACTGAAGCTTTCTTT CASSYHRQDSDTEAFF
- TRBJ2-2 TRBV2 - TGTGCCAGCAGTGAAATCCGTGTGGCCGGGGAGCTGTTTTTT CASSEIRVAGELFF
- TRBJ2-5 TRBV18 TRBD2 TGTGCCAGCTCACCCGGGACTAGCGGGGGGCATCAGACCCAGTACTTC CASSPGTSGGHQTQYF
- TRBJ1-2 TRBV19 TRBD1 TGTGCCAGTAGTACTACAGGGGACTATGGCTACACCTTC CASSTTGDYGYTF
- TRBJ2-7 TRBV27 - TGTGCCAGAAAGGAGAGAGAAAACGAGCAGTACTTC CARKERENEQYF
- TRBJ1-1 TRBV5-5 - TGTGCCAGCAGCTTGCTCATGGGAGCTTTCTTT CASSLLMGAFF
- TRBJ2-1 TRBV6-1 TRBD2 TGTGCCAGCAGTGAATTAGCGGGAGCCCCTGACAATGAGCAGTTCTTC CASSELAGAPDNEQFF
- TRBJ2-7 TRBV25-1 - TGTGCCAGCAGTAGGTCCGCCTACGAGCAGTACTTC CASSRSAYEQYF
- TRBJ1-1 TRBV7-2 - TGTGCCAGCAGCTTTGCGAGGACTGAAGCTTTCTTT CASSFARTEAFF
- TRBJ2-7 TRBV2 - TGTGCCAGCAGTGAAGTTGGGGGCCCCTACGAGCAGTACTTC CASSEVGGPYEQYF